This TCR beta chain was observed in a study of T cell responses to AZD1222 COVID-19 vaccine. Produced via immunoSEQ multiplex PCR; TCRdb's table is partial and in-frame only. The sample includes more than 95,000 clones, nearly 90% seen only once; the top ten take 35% to 55%. There are 14 residues in the CDR3. Trimming removed 5 bases at V and 6 bases at J, with 16 bases between. CDR1 is SNHLY and CDR2 is FYNNEI in the germline V gene. The chain has TRBV2 and TRBJ1-2, with D unresolved. The specimen comprised peripheral blood, sampled 28 days after the second AZD1222 dose. This sequence was found in an adult who received the AZD1222 COVID-19 vaccine. CDR3 loop: CASSPRVGSDGYTF. The DNA for the CDR3 is TGTGCCAGCAGTCCCCGGGTAGGGTCGGATGGCTACACCTTC.